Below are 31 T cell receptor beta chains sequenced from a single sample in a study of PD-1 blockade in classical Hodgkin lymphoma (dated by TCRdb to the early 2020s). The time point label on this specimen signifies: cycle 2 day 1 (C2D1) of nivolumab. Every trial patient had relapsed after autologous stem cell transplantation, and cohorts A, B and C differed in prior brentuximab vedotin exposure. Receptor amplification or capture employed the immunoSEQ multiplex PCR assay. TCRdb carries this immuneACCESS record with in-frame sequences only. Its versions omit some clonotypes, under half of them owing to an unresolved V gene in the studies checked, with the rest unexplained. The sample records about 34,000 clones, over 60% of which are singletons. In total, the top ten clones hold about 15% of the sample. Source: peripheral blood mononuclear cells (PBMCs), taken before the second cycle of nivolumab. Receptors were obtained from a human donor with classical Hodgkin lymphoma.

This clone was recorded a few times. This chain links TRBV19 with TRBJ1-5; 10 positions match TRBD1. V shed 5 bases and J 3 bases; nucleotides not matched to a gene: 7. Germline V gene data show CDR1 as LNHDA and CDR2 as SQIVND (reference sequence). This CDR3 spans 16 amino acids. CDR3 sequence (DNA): TGTGCCAGTAGTCCCTGGGACAGGGGACTCAATCAGCCCCAGCATTTT. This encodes CASSPWDRGLNQPQHF.

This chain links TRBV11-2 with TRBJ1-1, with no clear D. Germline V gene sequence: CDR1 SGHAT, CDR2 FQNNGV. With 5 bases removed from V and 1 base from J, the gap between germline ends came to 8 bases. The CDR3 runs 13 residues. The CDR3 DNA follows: TGTGCCAGCAGCGTAACAGCGAACACTGAAGCTTTCTTT. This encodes CASSVTANTEAFF.

Here the CDR3 reads CASSPGTGVGANYGYTF. The CDR3 nucleotides are TGTGCCAGCAGTCCAGGGACAGGGGTTGGAGCTAACTATGGCTACACCTTC. V usage is TRBV27 and J usage is TRBJ1-2; 10 bases map to TRBD1. Germline V gene sequence: CDR1 MNHEY, CDR2 SMNVEV (reference sequence). The CDR3 runs 17 residues. V was pared by 5 bases and J by 0 bases, with 9 bases of the junction left unmatched.

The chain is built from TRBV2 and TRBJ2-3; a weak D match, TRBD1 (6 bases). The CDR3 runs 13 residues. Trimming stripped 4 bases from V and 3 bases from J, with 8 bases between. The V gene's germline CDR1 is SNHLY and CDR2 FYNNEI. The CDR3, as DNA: TGTGCCAGCAGTGGGCAGGGGACAGATACGCAGTATTTT. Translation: CASSGQGTDTQYF.

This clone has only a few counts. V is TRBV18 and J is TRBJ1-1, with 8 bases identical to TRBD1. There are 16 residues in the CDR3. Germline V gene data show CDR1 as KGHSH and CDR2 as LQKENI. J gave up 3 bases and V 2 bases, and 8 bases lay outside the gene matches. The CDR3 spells CASSPWTGPYDTEAFF. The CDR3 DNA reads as TGTGCCAGCTCACCATGGACAGGGCCATACGACACTGAAGCTTTCTTT.

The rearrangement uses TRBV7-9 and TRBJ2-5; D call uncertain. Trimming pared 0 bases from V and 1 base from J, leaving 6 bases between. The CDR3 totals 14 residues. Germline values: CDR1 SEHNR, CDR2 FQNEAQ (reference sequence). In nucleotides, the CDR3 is TGTGCCAGCAGCTTAGCAGTAAGCCAAGAGACCCAGTACTTC. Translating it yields CASSLAVSQETQYF.

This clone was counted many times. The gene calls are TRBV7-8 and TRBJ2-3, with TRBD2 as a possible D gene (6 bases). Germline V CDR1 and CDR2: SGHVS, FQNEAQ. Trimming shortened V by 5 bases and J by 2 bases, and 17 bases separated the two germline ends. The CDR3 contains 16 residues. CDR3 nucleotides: TGTGCCAGCAGCCGGTCGGGGGTAGGGGTCACAGATACGCAGTATTTT. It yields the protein CASSRSGVGVTDTQYF.

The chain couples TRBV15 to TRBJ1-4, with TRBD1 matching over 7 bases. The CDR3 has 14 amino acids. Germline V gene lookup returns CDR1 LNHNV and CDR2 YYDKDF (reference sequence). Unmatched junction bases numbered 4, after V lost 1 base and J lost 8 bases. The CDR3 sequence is CATSRGQGLEKLFF. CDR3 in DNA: TGTGCCACCAGCAGAGGACAGGGATTAGAAAAACTGTTTTTT.

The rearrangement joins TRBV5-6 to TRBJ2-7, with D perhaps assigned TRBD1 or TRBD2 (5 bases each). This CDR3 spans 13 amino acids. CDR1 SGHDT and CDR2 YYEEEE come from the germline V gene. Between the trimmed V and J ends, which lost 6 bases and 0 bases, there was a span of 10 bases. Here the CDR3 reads CASTGTRSYEQYF. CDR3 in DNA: TGTGCCAGCACCGGGACGCGCTCCTACGAGCAGTACTTC.

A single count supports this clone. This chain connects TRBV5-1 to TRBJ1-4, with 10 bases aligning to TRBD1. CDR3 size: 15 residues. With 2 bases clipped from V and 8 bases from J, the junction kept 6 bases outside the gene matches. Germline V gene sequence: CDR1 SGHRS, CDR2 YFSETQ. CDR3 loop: CASSFSGTGEEKLFF. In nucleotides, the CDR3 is TGCGCCAGCAGCTTTTCCGGGACAGGGGAGGAAAAACTGTTTTTT.

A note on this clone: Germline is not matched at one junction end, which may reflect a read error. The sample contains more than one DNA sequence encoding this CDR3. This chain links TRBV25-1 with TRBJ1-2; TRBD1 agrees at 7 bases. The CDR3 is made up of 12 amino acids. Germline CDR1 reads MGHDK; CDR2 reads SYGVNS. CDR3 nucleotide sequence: TGTGCCAGCAGAGGGACAGCAAATGGTTACACCTTC. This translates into CASRGTANGYTF.

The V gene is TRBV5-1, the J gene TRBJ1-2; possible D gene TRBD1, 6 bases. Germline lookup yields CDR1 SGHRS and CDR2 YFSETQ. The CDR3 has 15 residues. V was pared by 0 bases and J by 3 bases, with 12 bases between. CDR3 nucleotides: TGCGCCAGCAGCTTGGCCAGACAGGAATACTATGGCTACACCTTC. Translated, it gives CASSLARQEYYGYTF.

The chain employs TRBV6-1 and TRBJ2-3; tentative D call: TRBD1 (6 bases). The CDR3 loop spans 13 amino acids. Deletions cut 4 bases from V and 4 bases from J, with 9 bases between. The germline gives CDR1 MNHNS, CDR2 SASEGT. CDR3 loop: CASSATGSDTQYF. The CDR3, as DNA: TGTGCCAGCAGTGCCACAGGGTCAGATACGCAGTATTTT.

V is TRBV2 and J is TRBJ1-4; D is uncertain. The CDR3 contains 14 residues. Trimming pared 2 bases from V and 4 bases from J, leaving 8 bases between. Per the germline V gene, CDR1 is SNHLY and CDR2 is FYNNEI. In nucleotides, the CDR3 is TGTGCCAGCAGTGAACTACGGGATAATGAAAAACTGTTTTTT. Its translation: CASSELRDNEKLFF.

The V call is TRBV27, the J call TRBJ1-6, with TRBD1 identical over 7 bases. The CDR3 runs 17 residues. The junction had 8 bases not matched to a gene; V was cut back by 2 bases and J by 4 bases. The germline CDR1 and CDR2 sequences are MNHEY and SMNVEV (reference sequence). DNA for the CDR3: TGTGCCAGCAGTTTAGCCAGGGGGACCTCTTATAATTCACCCCTCCACTTT. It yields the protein CASSLARGTSYNSPLHF.

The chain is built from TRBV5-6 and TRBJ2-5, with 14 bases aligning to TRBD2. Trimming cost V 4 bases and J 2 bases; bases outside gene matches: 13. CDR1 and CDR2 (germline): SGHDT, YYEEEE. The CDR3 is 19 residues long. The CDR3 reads CASSPKRLAGGPWQETQYF. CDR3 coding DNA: TGTGCCAGCAGCCCGAAGAGACTAGCGGGGGGGCCGTGGCAAGAGACCCAGTACTTC.

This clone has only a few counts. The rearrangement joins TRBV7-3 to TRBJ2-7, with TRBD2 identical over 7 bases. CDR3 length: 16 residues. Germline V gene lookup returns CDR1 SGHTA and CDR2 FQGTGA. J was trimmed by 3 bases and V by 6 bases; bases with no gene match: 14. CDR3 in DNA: TGTGCCAGCAGTCTTACCGCGGGGAGGGGCCTCTACGAGCAGTACTTC. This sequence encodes CASSLTAGRGLYEQYF. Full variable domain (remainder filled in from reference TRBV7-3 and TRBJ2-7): GAGVSQTPSNKVTEKGKYVELRCDPISGHTALYWYRQSLGQGPEFLIYFQGTGAADDSGLPNDRFFAVRPEGSVSTLKIQRTERGDSAVYLCASSLTAGRGLYEQYFGPGTRLTVT.

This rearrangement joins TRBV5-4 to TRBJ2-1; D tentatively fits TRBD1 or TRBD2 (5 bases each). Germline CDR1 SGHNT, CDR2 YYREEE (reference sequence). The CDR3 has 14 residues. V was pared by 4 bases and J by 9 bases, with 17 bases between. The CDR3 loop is CASSARGRGGEQFF. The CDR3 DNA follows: TGTGCCAGCAGCGCCCGAGGACGGGGCGGTGAGCAGTTCTTC.

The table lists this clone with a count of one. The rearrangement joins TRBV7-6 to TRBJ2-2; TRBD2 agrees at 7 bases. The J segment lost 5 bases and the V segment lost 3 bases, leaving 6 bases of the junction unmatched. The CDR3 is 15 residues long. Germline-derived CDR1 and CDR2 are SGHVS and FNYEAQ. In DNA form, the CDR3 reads TGTGCCAGCAGCTTTGCCGGCGGGGGAACCGGGGAGCTGTTTTTT. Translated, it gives CASSFAGGGTGELFF.

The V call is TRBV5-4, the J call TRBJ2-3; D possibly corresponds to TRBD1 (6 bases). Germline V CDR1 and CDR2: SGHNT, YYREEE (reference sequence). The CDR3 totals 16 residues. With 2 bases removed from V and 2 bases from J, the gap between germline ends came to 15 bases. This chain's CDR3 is CASSFRQEWNTDTQYF. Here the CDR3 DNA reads TGTGCCAGCAGCTTCCGACAGGAGTGGAACACAGATACGCAGTATTTT.

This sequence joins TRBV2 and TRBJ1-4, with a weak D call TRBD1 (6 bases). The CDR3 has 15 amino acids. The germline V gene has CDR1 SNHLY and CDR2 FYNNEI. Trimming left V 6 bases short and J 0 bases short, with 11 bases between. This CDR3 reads CASRLNRATNEKLFF. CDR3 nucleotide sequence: TGTGCCAGCAGACTTAACAGGGCAACTAATGAAAAACTGTTTTTT.

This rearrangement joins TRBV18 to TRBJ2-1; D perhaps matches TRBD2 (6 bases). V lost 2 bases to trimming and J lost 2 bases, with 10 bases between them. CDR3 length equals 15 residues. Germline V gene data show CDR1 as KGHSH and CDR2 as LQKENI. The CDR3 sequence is CASSPDGLPYNEQFF. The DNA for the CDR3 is TGTGCCAGCTCACCAGATGGACTACCCTACAATGAGCAGTTCTTC. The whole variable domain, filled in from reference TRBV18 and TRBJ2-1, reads NAGVMQNPRHLVRRRGQEARLRCSPMKGHSHVYWYRQLPEEGLKFMVYLQKENIIDESGMPKERFSAEFPKEGPSILRIQQVVRGDSAAYFCASSPDGLPYNEQFFGPGTRLTVL.

The chain's CDR3 is CASSQEPAGGQETQYF. The CDR3 coding sequence is TGCGCCAGCAGCCAAGAGCCAGCGGGGGGACAAGAGACCCAGTACTTC. J is TRBJ2-5 and V is TRBV4-3; TRBD2 matches 9 bases. The CDR3 extends over 16 amino acids. Germline CDR1 LGHNA, CDR2 YSLEER. Losses at the gene ends were 0 bases for V and 2 bases for J; bases not matched to a gene: 4.

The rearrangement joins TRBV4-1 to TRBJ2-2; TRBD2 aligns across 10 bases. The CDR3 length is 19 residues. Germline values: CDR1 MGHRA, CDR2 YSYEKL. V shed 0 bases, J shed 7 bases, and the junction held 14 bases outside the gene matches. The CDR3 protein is CASSQERGLAGARGGELFF. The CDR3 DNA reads TGCGCCAGCAGCCAAGAGAGGGGTCTAGCGGGGGCCCGCGGCGGGGAGCTGTTTTTT.

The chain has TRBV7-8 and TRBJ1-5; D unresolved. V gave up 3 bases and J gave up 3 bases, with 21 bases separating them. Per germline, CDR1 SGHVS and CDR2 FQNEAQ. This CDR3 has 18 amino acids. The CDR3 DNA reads TGTGCCAGCAGCTTTTCGAGCGTAGGGAGACCTCCCAATCAGCCCCAGCATTTT. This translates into CASSFSSVGRPPNQPQHF.

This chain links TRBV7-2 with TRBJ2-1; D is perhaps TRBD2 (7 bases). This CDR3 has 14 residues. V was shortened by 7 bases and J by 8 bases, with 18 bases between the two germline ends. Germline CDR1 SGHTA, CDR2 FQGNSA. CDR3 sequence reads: CASTLLGGRHEQFF. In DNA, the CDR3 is TGTGCCAGCACCTTGCTCGGGGGGCGACATGAGCAGTTCTTC.

CDR3 coding DNA: TGCGCCAGCAGCCAACATGGACAGGGGGCAATGAACACTGAAGCTTTCTTT. Protein product: CASSQHGQGAMNTEAFF. The chain carries TRBV4-3 and TRBJ1-1; 11 bases are shared with TRBD1. Germline trimming cut 2 bases from V and 0 bases from J; bases unmatched to any gene: 5. The CDR3 runs 17 residues. CDR1 is LGHNA, CDR2 YSLEER, per germline.

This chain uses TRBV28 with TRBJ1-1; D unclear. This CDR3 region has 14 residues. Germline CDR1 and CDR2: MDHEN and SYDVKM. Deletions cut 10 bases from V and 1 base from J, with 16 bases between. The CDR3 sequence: CAISPRTENTEAFF. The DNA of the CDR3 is TGTGCCATTTCCCCCAGGACGGAGAACACTGAAGCTTTCTTT.

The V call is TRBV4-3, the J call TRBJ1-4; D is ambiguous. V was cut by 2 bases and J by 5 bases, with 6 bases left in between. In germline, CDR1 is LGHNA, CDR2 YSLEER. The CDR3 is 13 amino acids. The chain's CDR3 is CASSQNRNEKLFF. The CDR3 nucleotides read TGCGCCAGCAGCCAAAACAGAAATGAAAAACTGTTTTTT.

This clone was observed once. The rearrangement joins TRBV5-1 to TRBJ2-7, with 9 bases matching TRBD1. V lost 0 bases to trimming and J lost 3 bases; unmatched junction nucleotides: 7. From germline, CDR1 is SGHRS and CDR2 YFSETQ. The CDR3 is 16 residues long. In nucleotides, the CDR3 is TGCGCCAGCAGCTTGGAAGTTATGGGACAGGGCTACGAGCAGTACTTC. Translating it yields CASSLEVMGQGYEQYF.

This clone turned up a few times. CDR3 DNA: TGTGCCAGTAGTCGGGGCCTCACAGATACGCAGTATTTT. It specifies CASSRGLTDTQYF. The chain carries TRBV19 and TRBJ2-3; D may be TRBD1 or TRBD2 (5 bases each). Per germline, CDR1 LNHDA and CDR2 SQIVND (reference sequence). V was shortened by 5 bases and J by 2 bases, with 8 bases between the two germline ends. This CDR3 comprises 13 residues.